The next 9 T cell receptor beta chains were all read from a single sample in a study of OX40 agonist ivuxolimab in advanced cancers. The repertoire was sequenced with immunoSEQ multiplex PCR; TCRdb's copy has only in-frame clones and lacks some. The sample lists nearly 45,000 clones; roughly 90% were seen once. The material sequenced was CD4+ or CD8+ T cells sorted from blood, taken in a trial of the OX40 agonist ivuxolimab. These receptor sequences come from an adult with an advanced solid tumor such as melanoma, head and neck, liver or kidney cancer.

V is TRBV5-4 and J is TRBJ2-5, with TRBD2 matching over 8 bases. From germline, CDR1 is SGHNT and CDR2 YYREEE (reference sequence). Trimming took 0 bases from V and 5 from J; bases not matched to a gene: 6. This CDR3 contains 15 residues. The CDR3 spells CASSLAGTRMETQYF. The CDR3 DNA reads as TGTGCCAGCAGCTTGGCCGGGACTAGAATGGAGACCCAGTACTTC.

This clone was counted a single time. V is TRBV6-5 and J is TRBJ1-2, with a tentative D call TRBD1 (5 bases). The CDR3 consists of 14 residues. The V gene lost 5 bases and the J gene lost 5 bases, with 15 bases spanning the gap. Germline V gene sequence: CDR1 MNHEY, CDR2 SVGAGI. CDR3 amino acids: CASSDYRSAYGYTF. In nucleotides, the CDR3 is TGTGCCAGCAGTGACTACAGGAGCGCGTATGGCTACACCTTC.

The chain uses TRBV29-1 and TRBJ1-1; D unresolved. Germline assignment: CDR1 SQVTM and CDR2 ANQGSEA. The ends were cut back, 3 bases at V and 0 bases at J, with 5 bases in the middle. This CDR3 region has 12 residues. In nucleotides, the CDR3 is TGCAGCGTTGAGGTCATGAACACTGAAGCTTTCTTT. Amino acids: CSVEVMNTEAFF.

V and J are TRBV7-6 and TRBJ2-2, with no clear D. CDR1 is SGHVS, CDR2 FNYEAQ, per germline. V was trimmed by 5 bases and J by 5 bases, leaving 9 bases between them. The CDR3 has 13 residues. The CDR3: CASSPGITGELFF. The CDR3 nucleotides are TGTGCCAGCAGCCCAGGAATTACCGGGGAGCTGTTTTTT. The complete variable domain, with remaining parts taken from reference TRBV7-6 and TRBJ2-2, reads GAGVSQSPRYKVTKRGQDVALRCDPISGHVSLYWYRQALGQGPEFLTYFNYEAQQDKSGLPNDRFSAERPEGSISTLTIQRTEQRDSAMYRCASSPGITGELFFGEGSRLTVL.

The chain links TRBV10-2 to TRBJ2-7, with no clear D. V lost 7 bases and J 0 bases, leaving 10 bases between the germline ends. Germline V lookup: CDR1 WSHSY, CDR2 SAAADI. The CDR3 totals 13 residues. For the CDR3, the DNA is TGCGCCAGCACAGACACCAGCTCCTACGAGCAGTACTTC. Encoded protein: CASTDTSSYEQYF.

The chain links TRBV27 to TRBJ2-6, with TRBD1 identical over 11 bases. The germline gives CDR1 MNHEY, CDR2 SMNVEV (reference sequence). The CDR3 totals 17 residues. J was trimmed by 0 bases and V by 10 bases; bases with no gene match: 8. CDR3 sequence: CATRRDRGSSGANVLTF. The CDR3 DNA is TGTGCCACCCGCCGGGACAGGGGGAGCTCTGGGGCCAACGTCCTGACTTTC.

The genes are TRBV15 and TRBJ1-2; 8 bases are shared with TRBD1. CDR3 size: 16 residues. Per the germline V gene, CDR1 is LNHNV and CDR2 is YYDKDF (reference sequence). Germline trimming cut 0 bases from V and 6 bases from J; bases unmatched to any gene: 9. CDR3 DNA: TGTGCCACCAGCAGAGATGGGCAGGGGGCGGCCGATGGCTACACCTTC. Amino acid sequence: CATSRDGQGAADGYTF.

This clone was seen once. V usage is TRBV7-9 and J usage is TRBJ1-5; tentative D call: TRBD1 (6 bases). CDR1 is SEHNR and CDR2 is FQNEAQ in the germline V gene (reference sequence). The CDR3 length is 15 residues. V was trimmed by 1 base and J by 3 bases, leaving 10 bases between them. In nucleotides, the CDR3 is TGTGCCAGCAGCTTAGGCAGGGGAGTCAATCAGCCCCAGCATTTT. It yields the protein CASSLGRGVNQPQHF. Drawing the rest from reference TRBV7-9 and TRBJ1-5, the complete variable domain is DTGVSQNPRHKITKRGQNVTFRCDPISEHNRLYWYRQTLGQGPEFLTYFQNEAQLEKSRLLSDRFSAERPKGSFSTLEIQRTEQGDSAMYLCASSLGRGVNQPQHFGDGTRLSIL.

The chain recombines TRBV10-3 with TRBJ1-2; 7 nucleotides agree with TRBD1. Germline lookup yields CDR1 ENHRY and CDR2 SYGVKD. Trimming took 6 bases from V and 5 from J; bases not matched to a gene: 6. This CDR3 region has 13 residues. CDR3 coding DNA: TGTGCCATCAGGACACGGGACAGTTATGGCTACACCTTC. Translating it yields CAIRTRDSYGYTF.